Below, one T cell receptor (beta chain) is given with its context. CD8+CD57+ cell expansion, shown by flow cytometry, had occurred in the patients selected for sequencing. When blood sampling took place, the patients had received no therapy. This sample is drawn from a study of CD8+CD57+ T cells in acquired aplastic anemia. For CDR3 and TCR beta VDJ profiling, genomic DNA was the template used. TCRdb reprocessed the reads with MiXCR, giving one entry per CDR3 protein. This table holds hundreds of thousands of distinct CDR3 sequences, roughly 34% found once. The germline gives CDR1 SNHLY, CDR2 FYNNEI. Trimming pared 7 bases from V and 3 bases from J, leaving 18 bases between. This CDR3 is built from 15 residues.

The chain joins TRBV2 to TRBJ1-2; D call uncertain. Sample: sorted CD4+, CD8+, or CD8+CD57+ T cells (not recorded which) from PBMCs. This TCR was sampled from a human donor with aplastic anemia. As DNA, the CDR3 is TGTGCCAGCAAAACTCTGGGGTACCCGGACTATGGCTACACCTTC. This sequence encodes CASKTLGYPDYGYTF.